This T cell receptor beta chain was obtained from a study of shared clonotypes between healthy human individuals. Study at large: There were three CD4 naive, three CD4 memory, two CD8 naive and one CD8 memory plates per donor.

The germline V gene encodes CDR1 SGHTA and CDR2 FQGNSA. V was cut by 8 bases and J by 7 bases, with 26 bases left in between. The CDR3 extends over 16 amino acids. The study, taken as a whole, reports: Inspection by rarefaction showed sorted-subset sequencing to be incomplete despite large depth. Generation of non-shared clonotypes was less probable than generation of clonotypes shared by all four donors.

The method was immunoSEQ multiplex PCR; TCRdb's version includes in-frame clones alone and lacks a portion of them. The table has a few million clones, just over 90% seen once. Terminally differentiated effector memory CD45RA+ cells were left out of the naive CD8 fraction, which was CD45RO-negative and positively selected for CCR7. To note about this clone: Its antigen is not known.

Material: naive CD8+ T cells from PBMCs. The source of this sequence is a man aged 18 to 35 in good health. Some clones in this sample may be carry-over from other donors' samples. V usage is TRBV7-2 and J usage is TRBJ1-1, with D hard to call. CDR3 in DNA: TGTGCCAGCCTCCCCGGCTGGGCGGAAGGGCGGTTTGAAGCTTTCTTT. Protein product: CASLPGWAEGRFEAFF. The complete variable domain, with remaining parts taken from reference TRBV7-2 and TRBJ1-1, reads GAGVSQSPSNKVTEKGKDVELRCDPISGHTALYWYRQSLGQGLEFLIYFQGNSAPDKSGLPSDRFSAERTGGSVSTLTIQRTQQEDSAVYLCASLPGWAEGRFEAFFGQGTRLTVV.